This passage covers 27 T cell receptor beta chains from one sample sequenced in a study of blood T cell repertoires in COVID-19. Assay: immunoSEQ multiplex PCR; the TCRdb copy retains only in-frame clones and omits some. This sample carries a few hundred thousand clones, around 87% of them seen once, and the ten largest clones take less than 3%. Material for sequencing was peripheral blood. These receptors were collected from a woman aged 50 to 65 with acute or convalescent COVID-19.

This rearrangement joins TRBV28 to TRBJ1-1; D possibly corresponds to TRBD1 (5 bases). Per germline, CDR1 MDHEN and CDR2 SYDVKM. The CDR3 runs 12 residues. Trimming shortened V by 8 bases and J by 3 bases, and 10 bases separated the two germline ends. The CDR3 DNA sequence: TGTGCCAGCTGGGACTGGGACACTGAAGCTTTCTTT. Translated, it gives CASWDWDTEAFF.

The J gene is TRBJ2-5, the V gene TRBV24-1; tentative D call: TRBD1 (6 bases). Germline CDR1 and CDR2: KGHDR and SFDVKD. Trimming cost V 4 bases and J 1 base, with 21 bases left between them. CDR3 length: 18 residues. The CDR3 here is CATSDPTPGQKAQETQYF. The CDR3 bases are TGTGCCACCAGTGACCCCACACCAGGACAGAAAGCCCAAGAGACCCAGTACTTC.

The J gene is TRBJ2-7, the V gene TRBV28; possibly TRBD2 for D (5 bases). Germline lookup yields CDR1 MDHEN and CDR2 SYDVKM. The CDR3 runs 12 residues. V was pared by 6 bases and J by 6 bases, with 12 bases between. The DNA of the CDR3 is TGTGCCAGCAGGCCGAACCGGGGCGAGCAGTACTTC. Amino acid sequence: CASRPNRGEQYF.

The rearrangement uses TRBV3-1 (or the pseudogene TRBV3-2) and TRBJ2-1; 9 bases fit TRBD1. This CDR3 contains 15 residues. The germline CDR1 and CDR2 sequences are LGHDT and YNNKEL (reference sequence). The trim removed 4 bases at V and 5 bases at J, leaving 6 bases unmatched. CDR3 nucleotide sequence: TGTGCCAGCAGCCCCCGGACAGGGGCGGACAATGAGCAGTTCTTC. Its translation: CASSPRTGADNEQFF.

The CDR3: CASSTRDRVWTPLHF. The CDR3 DNA sequence: TGTGCCAGCAGCACCCGGGACAGGGTATGGACACCCCTCCACTTT. This sequence joins TRBV9 and TRBJ1-6; 9 positions match TRBD1. The CDR3 length is 15 residues. V shed 4 bases, J shed 11 bases, and the junction held 10 bases outside the gene matches. Germline values: CDR1 SGDLS, CDR2 YYNGEE.

This rearrangement joins TRBV24-1 to TRBJ2-1, with 9 bases matching TRBD1. Germline loops: CDR1 KGHDR, CDR2 SFDVKD. This CDR3 comprises 17 residues. The ends lost 4 bases at V and 5 bases at J; junction bases unmatched: 11. CDR3: CATSDPGGQGNDNEQFF. The CDR3 DNA reads as TGTGCCACCAGTGACCCCGGAGGACAGGGGAACGACAATGAGCAGTTCTTC.

The chain recombines TRBV5-4 with TRBJ1-5, with D possibly being TRBD1 (5 bases). The CDR3 has 18 amino acids. Trimming shortened V by 1 base and J by 0 bases, and 17 bases separated the two germline ends. Germline CDR1 and CDR2: SGHNT and YYREEE (reference sequence). CDR3 amino acids: CASSLMDILLYSNQPQHF. The DNA of the CDR3 is TGTGCCAGCAGCTTGATGGACATACTACTGTATAGCAATCAGCCCCAGCATTTT.

The rearrangement uses TRBV30 and TRBJ2-3, with 8 bases matching TRBD1. J lost 1 base, V lost 3 bases, and 3 bases had no gene match. The CDR3 has 14 residues. CDR1 GTSNPN and CDR2 SVGIG come from the germline V gene (reference sequence). The CDR3 here is CAWRRQGRTDTQYF. The CDR3 DNA sequence: TGTGCCTGGAGGAGACAGGGGCGCACAGATACGCAGTATTTT. Combining the CDR3 with reference TRBV30 and TRBJ2-3 gives the whole variable domain SQTIHQWPATLVQPVGSPLSLECTVEGTSNPNLYWYRQAAGRGLQLLFYSVGIGQISSEVPQNLSASRPQDRQFILSSKKLLLSDSGFYLCAWRRQGRTDTQYFGPGTRLTVL.

The chain carries TRBV5-1 and TRBJ2-1, with D maybe TRBD2 (5 bases). The germline V gene encodes CDR1 SGHRS and CDR2 YFSETQ. V was cut by 3 bases and J by 6 bases, with 16 bases left in between. CDR3 size: 15 residues. The CDR3 is CASSSNGIPSNEQFF. CDR3 nucleotide sequence: TGCGCCAGCAGCTCTAACGGGATTCCTAGCAATGAGCAGTTCTTC.

The CDR3 loop reads CASSPPSGRNEQFF. The CDR3 nucleotides are TGTGCCAGCTCACCACCCAGCGGGAGGAATGAGCAGTTCTTC. The rearrangement uses TRBV18 and TRBJ2-1; 9 bases are shared with TRBD2. The CDR3 extends over 14 amino acids. With V trimmed by 0 bases and J by 7 bases, 1 base remained unmatched. Germline CDR1 is KGHSH and CDR2 is LQKENI.

The chain uses TRBV7-3 and TRBJ2-1; 10 bases align to TRBD1. V gave up 0 bases and J gave up 7 bases; unmatched junction bases: 6. Germline values: CDR1 SGHTA, CDR2 FQGTGA. The CDR3 runs 16 residues. CDR3 DNA sequence: TGTGCCAGCAGCTTAACACCGGGACAGGGGATTAATGAGCAGTTCTTC. It is translated as CASSLTPGQGINEQFF.

The chain links TRBV28 to TRBJ2-3, with 7 bases lining up with TRBD2. V shed 5 bases and J 6 bases; nucleotides not matched to a gene: 5. The CDR3 totals 13 residues. Looked up from germline, CDR1 is MDHEN and CDR2 is SYDVKM. CDR3 loop: CASSGREWDTQYF. The CDR3 coding sequence is TGTGCCAGCAGTGGGCGGGAGTGGGATACGCAGTATTTT.

The chain carries TRBV7-2 and TRBJ2-2; no clear D. Germline V gene lookup returns CDR1 SGHTA and CDR2 FQGNSA. V was shortened by 3 bases and J by 0 bases, with 8 bases between the two germline ends. The CDR3 loop spans 15 amino acids. The CDR3 DNA reads as TGTGCCAGCAGCTTGATGGCAGCGAACACCGGGGAGCTGTTTTTT. It translates to CASSLMAANTGELFF.

This clone was observed a single time. This chain joins TRBV5-4 and TRBJ2-1; 14 bases align to TRBD2. The CDR3 covers 17 residues. Germline V gene data show CDR1 as SGHNT and CDR2 as YYREEE (reference sequence). Trimming cost V 4 bases and J 5 bases; bases outside gene matches: 8. Here the CDR3 reads CASSPGTSGRVDNEQFF. CDR3 DNA: TGTGCCAGCAGCCCTGGGACTAGCGGGAGAGTGGACAATGAGCAGTTCTTC.

The chain is built from TRBV15 and TRBJ1-1; D might be TRBD1 (6 bases). The V end lost 3 bases, the J end lost 3 bases, and 11 bases lay between the germline ends. The CDR3 length is 14 residues. The germline CDR1 and CDR2 sequences are LNHNV and YYDKDF (reference sequence). CDR3: CATSSGGGDTEAFF. Written as DNA, the CDR3 is TGTGCCACCAGCAGTGGAGGGGGGGACACTGAAGCTTTCTTT.

The chain employs TRBV5-6 and TRBJ2-5; 9 bases match TRBD1. The CDR3 extends over 16 amino acids. The trim removed 2 bases at V and 5 bases at J, leaving 10 bases unmatched. Germline V gene sequence: CDR1 SGHDT, CDR2 YYEEEE. CDR3 sequence (DNA): TGTGCCAGCAGCTTAACCCCCGGACAGGGGAGGGAGACCCAGTACTTC. As protein: CASSLTPGQGRETQYF.

The V gene is TRBV27, the J gene TRBJ2-7; D gene unclear. The V and J ends lost 8 bases and 1 base respectively, with 12 bases between them. The CDR3 has 13 amino acids. Germline values: CDR1 MNHEY, CDR2 SMNVEV (reference sequence). The CDR3 spells CASSSLRSYEQYF. CDR3 nucleotides: TGTGCCAGCTCCTCCCTGAGGTCCTACGAGCAGTACTTC.

V is TRBV9 and J is TRBJ2-7; 7 bases map to TRBD1. Per germline, CDR1 SGDLS and CDR2 YYNGEE. The V and J ends lost 1 base and 4 bases, in that order; junction bases with no gene match: 11. The CDR3 length is 16 residues. The CDR3 reads CASSVSPLGQSYEQYF. CDR3 coding DNA: TGTGCCAGCAGCGTATCCCCTCTGGGACAGAGTTACGAGCAGTACTTC.

V gene TRBV4-2 combines with J gene TRBJ2-7, with 10 positions matching TRBD2. V gave up 2 bases and J gave up 1 base; unmatched junction bases: 5. The CDR3 contains 16 residues. From germline, CDR1 is LGHNA and CDR2 YNFKEQ. The CDR3: CASSQTPAGGSYEQYF. Here the CDR3 DNA reads TGTGCCAGCAGCCAAACCCCAGCGGGAGGGTCCTACGAGCAGTACTTC.

This sequence joins TRBV11-2 and TRBJ1-4; D remains ambiguous. Trimming removed 3 bases from V and 7 bases from J, with 12 bases in between. Germline CDR1 is SGHAT and CDR2 is FQNNGV. This CDR3 region has 14 residues. The CDR3 sequence is CASSLVGASEKLFF. The CDR3 bases are TGTGCCAGCAGCTTGGTGGGCGCGAGTGAAAAACTGTTTTTT.

The chain uses TRBV5-1 and TRBJ2-4; 10 bases agree with TRBD1. V lost 5 bases and J lost 2; bases outside the gene matches: 7. There are 16 residues in the CDR3. Germline V gene sequence: CDR1 SGHRS, CDR2 YFSETQ. CDR3 sequence: CASRRGTGVSKNIQYF. The CDR3 DNA follows: TGCGCCAGCAGACGAGGGACAGGGGTGTCCAAAAACATTCAGTACTTC.

V is TRBV9 and J is TRBJ1-6, with D tentatively TRBD1 (6 bases). The CDR3 sequence is 16 residues long. Germline V lookup: CDR1 SGDLS, CDR2 YYNGEE. The V end was cut by 2 bases, the J end by 5 bases, with 14 bases between. In DNA form, the CDR3 reads TGTGCCAGCAGCGTTGATGGGGGCCGGAATAATTCACCCCTCCACTTT. Residues: CASSVDGGRNNSPLHF.

This chain connects TRBV27 to TRBJ2-3; 12 bases match TRBD2. J was trimmed by 5 bases and V by 4 bases; bases with no gene match: 7. The CDR3 spans 16 residues. Germline CDR1 MNHEY, CDR2 SMNVEV (reference sequence). The CDR3 spells CASSSRLAGAKDTQYF. The CDR3 DNA reads TGTGCCAGCAGTTCGCGACTAGCGGGAGCTAAAGATACGCAGTATTTT.

This clone came up once. This CDR3 reads CASSYSYEQYF. In nucleotides, the CDR3 is TGTGCCAGCTCCTATTCCTACGAGCAGTACTTC. V usage is TRBV28 and J usage is TRBJ2-7, with D unresolved. V lost 8 bases to trimming and J lost 1 base, with 6 bases between them. Germline loops: CDR1 MDHEN, CDR2 SYDVKM. This CDR3 is built from 11 residues. The complete variable domain, with remaining parts taken from reference TRBV28 and TRBJ2-7, reads DVKVTQSSRYLVKRTGEKVFLECVQDMDHENMFWYRQDPGLGLRLIYFSYDVKMKEKGDIPEGYSVSREKKERFSLILESASTNQTSMYLCASSYSYEQYFGPGTRLTVT.

The chain uses TRBV9 and TRBJ2-1, with no clear D. The CDR3 sequence is 13 residues long. CDR1 SGDLS and CDR2 YYNGEE come from the germline V gene. Trimming removed 0 bases from V and 6 bases from J, with 7 bases in between. This CDR3 reads CASSVDTTNEQFF. CDR3 coding DNA: TGTGCCAGCAGCGTAGACACAACCAATGAGCAGTTCTTC.

V and J are TRBV23-1 and TRBJ2-5, with D possibly being TRBD1 (5 bases). TRBV23-1 is given ORF status, its function remaining uncertain. V was clipped by 7 bases and J by 7 bases, with 34 bases between them. The CDR3 runs to 19 residues. This chain's CDR3 is CASIVCKRHTRVDQGTQYF. CDR3 DNA: TGCGCCAGCATTGTGTGTAAAAGACACACCAGAGTTGATCAGGGGACCCAGTACTTC.

The chain has TRBV28 and TRBJ2-3, with D maybe TRBD2 (5 bases). CDR1 and CDR2 (germline): MDHEN, SYDVKM. This CDR3 has 14 amino acids. The V and J ends lost 3 bases and 5 bases respectively, with 12 bases between them. The CDR3, as DNA: TGTGCCAGCAGTTTCGCCCCGACTAAAGATACGCAGTATTTT. It yields the protein CASSFAPTKDTQYF.